Reported below is one TCR beta chain. The data belong to a study of blood T cell repertoires in COVID-19. On the study more broadly: The United States, Italy and Spain were the sources of the acute and convalescent COVID-19 samples. Nucleic acid was either cDNA or gDNA, and it came from T cells, B-cell-depleted T cells, or PBMCs.

In the original analysis: Nucleated cell counts were estimated from reference gene primer amplification. Using immunoSEQ multiplex PCR, the repertoire was profiled, and TCRdb retains in-frame clones only, with some absent. From that table come the V and J calls and clone size; the DNA was used to work out D and trimming. Found here are 100,000 to 120,000 clones, about 85% of them singletons; the top ten hold approximately 3.6%. The CDR3 loop spans 15 amino acids. Trimming removed 6 bases from V and 2 bases from J; junction bases left unmatched: 9. CDR1 and CDR2 from the germline V gene are MNHEY and SMNVEV (reference sequence).

This sequence originates from a middle-aged man with acute or convalescent COVID-19. V and J are TRBV27 and TRBJ2-7; TRBD2 matches 8 bases. The sample taken for sequencing was peripheral blood. The CDR3 loop reads CASSIIGGDTYEQYF. The CDR3 nucleotides read TGTGCCAGCAGCATTATCGGGGGGGACACCTACGAGCAGTACTTC.